These 14 T cell receptor beta chains came from one sample sequenced in a study of cytomegalovirus exposure and HLA in healthy donors. This PCR relied on a set of 60 Vbeta primers and 13 Jbeta primers. Method: immunoSEQ multiplex PCR; TCRdb's copy keeps in-frame clones and lacks some. This listing includes approximately 30,000 clones. The sequencing input was PBMCs. The receptors were sampled from a woman aged 40-49 years in good health and CMV-seropositive.

This chain uses TRBV12-5 with TRBJ2-7, with 7 positions matching TRBD1. The end of the DNA fits TRBJ2-1 better, so the J call may be wrong. CDR3 size: 14 residues. The germline CDR1 and CDR2 sequences are LGHNT and FRNRAP. CDR3 bases: TGTGCTAGTGGTTCAACCGAGGGGGCAAATGAGCAGTTCTTC. Protein: CASGSTEGANEQFF.

The CDR3 bases are TGTGCCAGCAGCCCGACAGGGGGGACTTGGGGAAAACTGTTTTTT. It yields the protein CASSPTGGTWGKLFF. V gene TRBV9 combines with J gene TRBJ1-4; 9 bases map to TRBD1. Germline trimming cut 4 bases from V and 10 bases from J; bases unmatched to any gene: 11. CDR1 SGDLS and CDR2 YYNGEE come from the germline V gene. This CDR3 contains 15 residues.

The chain carries TRBV30 and TRBJ2-1; D is ambiguous. The germline V and J ends were trimmed by 1 base and 8 bases, with 9 bases remaining between them. Germline assignment: CDR1 GTSNPN and CDR2 SVGIG (reference sequence). This CDR3 is built from 12 residues. CDR3 bases: TGTGCCTGGAGTGAGGTAGCCGATGAGCAGTTCTTC. Protein: CAWSEVADEQFF.

The chain is built from TRBV11-2 and TRBJ2-3; D unresolved. Germline V gene sequence: CDR1 SGHAT, CDR2 FQNNGV. The CDR3 consists of 13 residues. The ends were cut back, 5 bases at V and 1 base at J, with 7 bases in the middle. The CDR3 DNA follows: TGTGCCAGCAGCCTCCGGGGCACAGATACGCAGTATTTT. Translated: CASSLRGTDTQYF.

The chain links TRBV10-3 to TRBJ2-3; 7 positions agree with TRBD1. With V trimmed by 3 bases and J by 1 base, 10 bases remained unmatched. This CDR3 contains 17 residues. The germline gives CDR1 ENHRY, CDR2 SYGVKD. The CDR3, as DNA: TGTGCCATCAGTGACAAGGCTTTGGGACAGCGCACAGATACGCAGTATTTT. As protein: CAISDKALGQRTDTQYF.

V is TRBV29-1 and J is TRBJ2-5; D is unresolved. Trimming left V 3 bases short and J 4 bases short, with 12 bases between. The germline gives CDR1 SQVTM, CDR2 ANQGSEA. The CDR3 has 13 residues. CDR3 protein: CSVDSRSRETQYF. The CDR3 nucleotides read TGCAGCGTTGATAGTAGATCGCGAGAGACCCAGTACTTC.

This sequence joins TRBV2 and TRBJ2-3; maybe TRBD2 (6 bases). Between the trimmed V and J ends, which lost 3 bases and 1 base, there was a span of 14 bases. The CDR3 is 16 amino acids. CDR1 SNHLY and CDR2 FYNNEI come from the germline V gene. The CDR3 DNA follows: TGTGCCAGCAGTGAGCTTTCCGGGACTGGCACAGATACGCAGTATTTT. Amino acids: CASSELSGTGTDTQYF.

This chain uses TRBV5-4 with TRBJ2-7; D is possibly TRBD1 (6 bases). Germline V gene lookup returns CDR1 SGHNT and CDR2 YYREEE (reference sequence). The CDR3 is made up of 13 amino acids. The V end lost 0 bases, the J end lost 4 bases, and 8 bases lay between the germline ends. In DNA, the CDR3 is TGTGCCAGCAGCTTGGACAGGGAGTACGAGCAGTACTTC. Translation gives CASSLDREYEQYF. Complete variable domain (other parts from reference TRBV5-4 and TRBJ2-7): ETGVTQSPTHLIKTRGQQVTLRCSSQSGHNTVSWYQQALGQGPQFIFQYYREEENGRGNFPPRFSGLQFPNYSSELNVNALELDDSALYLCASSLDREYEQYFGPGTRLTVT.

The V gene is TRBV6-5, the J gene TRBJ1-2; no reliable D call. The germline V gene encodes CDR1 MNHEY and CDR2 SVGAGI. V gave up 6 bases and J gave up 8 bases, with 10 bases separating them. The CDR3 contains 11 residues. The chain's CDR3 is CASSNARGYTF. For the CDR3, the DNA is TGTGCCAGCAGCAACGCCCGGGGCTACACCTTC.

Written as DNA, the CDR3 is TGTGCCAGCAGCTTGGACACGAACACTGAAGCTTTCTTT. Translating it yields CASSLDTNTEAFF. This sequence joins TRBV7-9 and TRBJ1-1, with D maybe TRBD1 (5 bases). This CDR3 has 13 amino acids. The ends were cut back, 3 bases at V and 1 base at J, with 6 bases in the middle. Germline CDR1 SEHNR, CDR2 FQNEAQ (reference sequence).

To note about this clone: Other DNA sequences in the same sample also yield this CDR3. The J gene is TRBJ2-7, the V gene TRBV14; D uncertain. The CDR3 has 13 residues. In germline, CDR1 is SGHDN, CDR2 FVKESK. V was cut by 1 base and J by 6 bases, with 10 bases left in between. The CDR3 sequence is CASSQVPGSEQYF. As DNA, the CDR3 is TGTGCCAGCAGCCAAGTCCCAGGTTCCGAGCAGTACTTC.

The rearrangement links TRBV7-3 to TRBJ2-1; D not certain. Germline values: CDR1 SGHTA, CDR2 FQGTGA. The CDR3 is 13 residues long. With 3 bases removed from V and 0 bases from J, the gap between germline ends came to 3 bases. CDR3 in amino acids: CASSLSSYNEQFF. The CDR3 bases are TGTGCCAGCAGCTTGAGCTCCTACAATGAGCAGTTCTTC. Using reference TRBV7-3 and TRBJ2-1 for the parts outside the CDR3, the full variable domain is GAGVSQTPSNKVTEKGKYVELRCDPISGHTALYWYRQSLGQGPEFLIYFQGTGAADDSGLPNDRFFAVRPEGSVSTLKIQRTERGDSAVYLCASSLSSYNEQFFGPGTRLTVL.

The CDR3 nucleotides read TGTGCCAGCAGCTTAGGACCCCACCTACTAGCGGCAAAGCAGTTCTTC. Amino acids: CASSLGPHLLAAKQFF. The rearrangement joins TRBV7-6 to TRBJ2-1, with 8 bases that match TRBD2. Germline loops: CDR1 SGHVS, CDR2 FNYEAQ. With V trimmed by 1 base and J by 11 bases, 13 bases remained unmatched. CDR3 length: 16 residues.

The genes are TRBV11-2 and TRBJ1-1; tentatively, D is TRBD1 (6 bases). In germline, CDR1 is SGHAT, CDR2 FQNNGV. Trimming cost V 0 bases and J 7 bases, with 6 bases left between them. The CDR3 contains 12 residues. The CDR3 nucleotides are TGTGCCAGCAGCTTAGACAGGGGTGAAGCTTTCTTT. This codes for CASSLDRGEAFF. Full variable domain (remainder filled in from reference TRBV11-2 and TRBJ1-1): EAGVAQSPRYKIIEKRQSVAFWCNPISGHATLYWYQQILGQGPKLLIQFQNNGVVDDSQLPKDRFSAERLKGVDSTLKIQPAKLEDSAVYLCASSLDRGEAFFGQGTRLTVV.